Shown below are 25 T cell receptor beta chains from a single sample sequenced in a study of blood T cell repertoires in COVID-19 (dated by TCRdb to 2018 to 2021). The library was produced with the immunoSEQ multiplex PCR assay. This immuneACCESS table, as held by TCRdb, lists in-frame sequences with V and J called but not all clones. Of the missing ones, under half trace to an unresolved V gene in checked studies; the others have no known cause. The sample includes some 140,000 clones, with more than 75% observed a single time. The ten largest clonotypes hold 13% of the sample. The sequencing input was peripheral blood. The receptor set was obtained from an elderly man with acute or convalescent COVID-19.

This clone was seen once. The V call is TRBV24-1, the J call TRBJ1-2; no reliable D call. CDR1 and CDR2 (germline): KGHDR, SFDVKD. This CDR3 comprises 13 residues. V was cut by 4 bases and J by 8 bases, with 13 bases left in between. The DNA for the CDR3 is TGTGCCACCAGTGACCCTTACTTGCAAGGCTACACCTTC. It codes for CATSDPYLQGYTF.

The chain carries TRBV6-5 and TRBJ1-2, with 11 bases lining up with TRBD1. This CDR3 is built from 15 residues. V trimming: 6 bases; J trimming: 8 bases; junction bases outside the gene matches: 11. Germline V gene lookup returns CDR1 MNHEY and CDR2 SVGAGI. As DNA, the CDR3 is TGTGCCAGCAGGGCAGCCTGGGACAGGGGGATCGGCTACACCTTC. Translated, it gives CASRAAWDRGIGYTF.

The DNA for the CDR3 is TGTGCCACCAGTGAGAGTCGGACAGGGGTAGGTGAAAAACTGTTTTTT. Translating it yields CATSESRTGVGEKLFF. The V call is TRBV24-1, the J call TRBJ1-4; 9 bases fit TRBD1. CDR1 and CDR2 (germline): KGHDR, SFDVKD. V lost 4 bases, J lost 7 bases, and 9 bases stayed unmatched. The CDR3 runs to 16 residues.

This clone turned up a few times. The chain combines TRBV4-1 with TRBJ1-4, with D perhaps TRBD1 (5 bases). The ends were cut back, 0 bases at V and 0 bases at J, with 11 bases in the middle. Germline V CDR1 and CDR2: MGHRA, YSYEKL. The CDR3 is made up of 17 amino acids. CDR3 nucleotides: TGCGCCAGCAGCCAAGATGGGGCCCCATCAACTAATGAAAAACTGTTTTTT. Translated: CASSQDGAPSTNEKLFF.

The chain uses TRBV29-1 and TRBJ2-2; 7 positions agree with TRBD1. Germline V gives CDR1 SQVTM, CDR2 ANQGSEA. This CDR3 spans 13 amino acids. Trimming cost V 2 bases and J 7 bases; bases outside gene matches: 4. The CDR3 is CSVENRGNGELFF. The CDR3 DNA reads TGCAGCGTTGAAAACAGGGGAAACGGGGAGCTGTTTTTT.

The genes are TRBV5-1 and TRBJ2-2; D is ambiguous. This CDR3 is built from 14 residues. Trimming left V 3 bases short and J 2 bases short, with 8 bases between. CDR1 and CDR2 (germline): SGHRS, YFSETQ. For the CDR3, the DNA is TGCGCCAGCAGCTCACAGCTTAACACCGGGGAGCTGTTTTTT. Its translation is CASSSQLNTGELFF.

The V and J genes are TRBV28 and TRBJ2-2; 8 bases align to TRBD2. Germline V gene sequence: CDR1 MDHEN, CDR2 SYDVKM. The ends lost 8 bases at V and 5 bases at J; junction bases unmatched: 4. The CDR3 totals 13 residues. CDR3 sequence (DNA): TGTGCCAGCCGACCGGGAGGGACCGGGGAGCTGTTTTTT. Its translation is CASRPGGTGELFF. The entire variable domain, with the rest obtained from reference TRBV28 and TRBJ2-2, is as follows: DVKVTQSSRYLVKRTGEKVFLECVQDMDHENMFWYRQDPGLGLRLIYFSYDVKMKEKGDIPEGYSVSREKKERFSLILESASTNQTSMYLCASRPGGTGELFFGEGSRLTVL.

This sequence joins TRBV6-5 and TRBJ2-7; a weak D match, TRBD2 (5 bases). Trimming removed 2 bases at V and 9 bases at J, with 20 bases between. The germline CDR1 and CDR2 sequences are MNHEY and SVGAGI. This CDR3 spans 15 amino acids. CDR3 amino acids: CASSYRNEGSGRQYF. As DNA, the CDR3 is TGTGCCAGCAGTTACCGGAACGAGGGTTCTGGGAGGCAGTACTTC.

This chain uses TRBV5-6 with TRBJ2-7; 7 positions agree with TRBD1. The CDR3 contains 15 residues. V lost 0 bases and J lost 3; bases outside the gene matches: 6. CDR1 is SGHDT and CDR2 is YYEEEE in the germline V gene. DNA for the CDR3: TGTGCCAGCAGCTTGGTACAGGGGAGCAACTACGAGCAGTACTTC. This translates into CASSLVQGSNYEQYF.

This clone was observed a few times. The genes are TRBV2 and TRBJ1-1; no reliable D call. Trimming stripped 1 base from V and 3 bases from J, with 6 bases between. The CDR3 consists of 13 residues. Germline loops: CDR1 SNHLY, CDR2 FYNNEI. CDR3 region: CASSEGRHTEAFF. CDR3 DNA sequence: TGTGCCAGCAGTGAAGGGAGACACACTGAAGCTTTCTTT.

CDR3 in amino acids: CASSLDRIDGELFF. The CDR3 bases are TGCGCCAGCAGCTTGGACAGGATCGACGGGGAGCTGTTTTTT. The chain combines TRBV5-1 with TRBJ2-2, with D possibly matching TRBD1 (5 bases). V lost 0 bases, J lost 7 bases, and 10 bases lay in between. This CDR3 is built from 14 residues. CDR1 is SGHRS and CDR2 is YFSETQ in the germline V gene.

This clone was recorded a few times. The chain combines TRBV6-6 with TRBJ2-2; TRBD1 matches 10 bases. The V gene's germline CDR1 is MNHNY and CDR2 SVGAGI (reference sequence). V shed 5 bases, J shed 2 bases, and the junction held 2 bases outside the gene matches. This CDR3 has 15 amino acids. The CDR3 region is CASSDRGRNTGELFF. The CDR3 nucleotides are TGTGCCAGCAGTGACAGGGGGCGAAACACCGGGGAGCTGTTTTTT.

The chain recombines TRBV7-3 with TRBJ1-1; D may be TRBD1 (5 bases). The CDR3 length is 14 residues. Trimming took off 5 bases at V and 1 base at J, with 11 bases between the two ends. Germline CDR1 and CDR2: SGHTA and FQGTGA. For the CDR3, the DNA is TGTGCCAGCAGCCCCGGACATTCGAACACTGAAGCTTTCTTT. Translating it yields CASSPGHSNTEAFF.

This clone has a single count. This chain's CDR3 is CASSLASGASTDTQYF. The CDR3 coding sequence is TGTGCCAGCAGCTTAGCGAGCGGGGCTAGCACAGATACGCAGTATTTT. J is TRBJ2-3 and V is TRBV7-9; 7 bases align to TRBD2. Germline V gene data show CDR1 as SEHNR and CDR2 as FQNEAQ (reference sequence). CDR3 size: 16 residues. J gave up 0 bases and V 0 bases, and 3 bases lay outside the gene matches.

The CDR3 region is CASSSSGGPYEQFF. CDR3 nucleotides: TGTGCCAGCAGCAGTTCCGGGGGGCCTTATGAGCAGTTCTTC. The V gene is TRBV11-2, the J gene TRBJ2-1, with D possibly being TRBD2 (7 bases). V was trimmed by 5 bases and J by 8 bases, leaving 16 bases between them. The CDR3 extends over 14 amino acids. Germline CDR1 SGHAT, CDR2 FQNNGV.

This clone turned up a few times. The V gene is TRBV4-2, the J gene TRBJ1-1; D unresolved. The CDR3 contains 14 residues. Germline CDR1 LGHNA, CDR2 YNFKEQ. With 1 base removed from V and 3 bases from J, the gap between germline ends came to 9 bases. The CDR3 reads CASSQVLGDTEAFF. The CDR3 bases are TGTGCCAGCAGCCAAGTCCTAGGAGACACTGAAGCTTTCTTT.

The chain is built from TRBV5-5 and TRBJ2-5; D is undetermined. Germline V gene lookup returns CDR1 SGHKS and CDR2 YYEKEE (reference sequence). The CDR3 runs to 13 residues. The germline V and J ends were trimmed by 6 bases and 5 bases, with 14 bases remaining between them. The CDR3 spells CASNHLPRETQYF. DNA of the CDR3: TGTGCCAGCAACCACCTACCGCGGGAGACCCAGTACTTC.

The V call is TRBV4-1, the J call TRBJ1-5, with 10 bases matching TRBD1. The J segment lost 5 bases and the V segment lost 4 bases, leaving 17 bases of the junction unmatched. CDR3 length: 19 residues. Germline lookup yields CDR1 MGHRA and CDR2 YSYEKL. The CDR3 is CASSPFPGQGETRHQPQHF. As DNA, the CDR3 is TGCGCCAGCAGCCCATTCCCAGGACAGGGGGAGACTCGCCATCAGCCCCAGCATTTT.

For this clone: Possible read error: a much larger clone is one base away. The rearrangement links TRBV14 to TRBJ1-1; 10 nucleotides align to TRBD1. The CDR3 totals 13 residues. Germline V CDR1 and CDR2: SGHDN, FVKESK. V lost 5 bases and J lost 3; bases outside the gene matches: 0. DNA of the CDR3: TGTGCCAGCAGCGGACAGGGGGACACTGAAGCTTTCTTT. This translates into CASSGQGDTEAFF.

CDR3 nucleotide sequence: TGTGCCATCAGTGACAGGGCCTCTTCGGACGAGCAGTACTTC. Residues: CAISDRASSDEQYF. The chain is built from TRBV10-3 and TRBJ2-7; perhaps TRBD1 as D (5 bases). Trimming shortened V by 3 bases and J by 5 bases, and 14 bases separated the two germline ends. The CDR3 consists of 14 residues. CDR1 and CDR2 (germline): ENHRY, SYGVKD.

The chain joins TRBV19 to TRBJ1-5; D is perhaps TRBD1 (5 bases). Germline CDR1 is LNHDA and CDR2 is SQIVND (reference sequence). The CDR3 consists of 15 residues. Trimming stripped 2 bases from V and 2 bases from J, with 10 bases between. The CDR3 DNA is TGTGCCAGTAGTATACAGGGTTGGGGCAATCAGCCCCAGCATTTT. It translates to CASSIQGWGNQPQHF.

This sequence joins TRBV7-2 and TRBJ1-6, with 7 nucleotides matching TRBD1. The V and J ends lost 5 bases and 11 bases, in that order; junction bases with no gene match: 6. This CDR3 has 13 residues. The germline V gene has CDR1 SGHTA and CDR2 FQGNSA. The CDR3 DNA follows: TGTGCCAGCAGCACGACAGGGATGCCACCCCTCCACTTT. As protein: CASSTTGMPPLHF.

The chain couples TRBV28 to TRBJ2-5, with D perhaps matching TRBD1 (6 bases). The CDR3 runs 17 residues. V was clipped by 6 bases and J by 1 base, with 21 bases between them. Germline lookup yields CDR1 MDHEN and CDR2 SYDVKM. CDR3 nucleotides: TGTGCCAGCAGCAGATTTGGTAGGGGGAAGGCCCAAGAGACCCAGTACTTC. As protein: CASSRFGRGKAQETQYF.

Points on this clone: The same CDR3 is also encoded by other DNA sequences in this sample. The genes are TRBV6-5 and TRBJ2-6; weak D call: TRBD2 (5 bases). Germline CDR1 and CDR2: MNHEY and SVGAGI. This CDR3 has 15 amino acids. V was pared by 8 bases and J by 2 bases, with 13 bases between. Here the CDR3 DNA reads TGTGCCAGCTCCCTAACCGGGGCTGGGGCCAACGTCCTGACTTTC. Amino acids: CASSLTGAGANVLTF.

A remark on this clone: The same CDR3 can be traced to other DNA sequences in this sample. The chain uses TRBV2 and TRBJ2-7; TRBD1 matches 12 bases. The ends lost 4 bases at V and 4 bases at J; junction bases unmatched: 2. Germline V gene lookup returns CDR1 SNHLY and CDR2 FYNNEI. The CDR3 runs 14 residues. The CDR3 here is CASSGGQGAYEQYF. The CDR3, as DNA: TGTGCCAGCAGTGGGGGACAGGGGGCTTACGAGCAGTACTTC.